This T cell receptor beta chain was observed in a study of blood T cells in healthy people across ages. Study-wide points: Observed TCR beta diversity per million T cells went down as age went up. This fall followed a roughly linear course with age. Naive T cell percentage and TCR beta diversity correlated strongly.

Comment on this clonotype: Its antigen is unknown.

Sample-barcoded 5' priming and a J-beta primer mix drove a second PCR of about 6 to 12 cycles. Researchers report that a template-switch adaptor with 12 random nucleotides tagged each cDNA molecule. Using its own MiXCR run on the 5' RACE reads, TCRdb lists one record per CDR3 protein. The sample lists 660,000 or so distinct CDR3 sequences, about 54% occurring once. Trimming removed 0 bases from V and 4 bases from J, with 15 bases in between. In germline, CDR1 is DFQATT, CDR2 SNEGSKA (reference sequence). This CDR3 region has 15 residues. The gene calls are TRBV20-1 and TRBJ1-1; D remains ambiguous. The receptor comes from a man between 60 and 70 years old in good health. The sequenced sample consisted of blood. DNA for the CDR3: TGCAGTGCTAGAGATCCCACCACACGGTCCACTGAAGCTTTCTTT. Amino acid sequence: CSARDPTTRSTEAFF.